The clone carrying this TCR beta chain occurred a few times. This specimen comes from a study of naive and memory T cell subsets. Four PCR rounds used nested alpha and beta constant region primers plus the SP2 primer. TCRdb ran MiXCR on the 5' RACE reads and lists one entry per CDR3 protein. The sample has more than 50,000 distinct CDR3 sequences, 7% to 8% seen once. TCR cDNA received a 3' ligated oligonucleotide that carried a UMI. The receptor was derived from a female donor in good health.

The DNA of the CDR3 is TGCAGCGTAGCGACGGGACTAGCGGGAGTATACGAGCAGTACTTC. Its translation is CSVATGLAGVYEQYF. The chain links TRBV29-1 to TRBJ2-7; TRBD2 agrees at 14 bases. CDR1 and CDR2 from the germline V gene are SQVTM and ANQGSEA. This CDR3 has 15 residues. J was trimmed by 4 bases and V by 6 bases; bases with no gene match: 8.